One and the same sample provided the 27 T cell receptor beta chains below, sequenced in a study of T cells in Graves' hyperthyroidism and ophthalmopathy. Amplification targeted TCR beta CDR3 regions from RNA transcripts. An initial round of RT-PCR targeting the TCR CDR3 relied on the HTBI primer set. MiXCR was run by TCRdb on the multiplex PCR reads, yielding one entry per CDR3 protein. Found here are a few hundred thousand distinct CDR3 sequences, approximately 14% of them singletons; the top ten hold around a quarter. Sequenced material: blood. Source of these receptors: a woman aged 18 to 35 with Graves' hyperthyroidism that later progressed to Graves' ophthalmopathy.

This clonotype was detected ten times or more. V is TRBV7-9 and J is TRBJ2-7, with D possibly matching TRBD2 (5 bases). V shed 0 bases and J shed 3 bases, with 12 bases lying between them. CDR1 is SEHNR, CDR2 FQNEAQ, per germline (reference sequence). This CDR3 spans 15 amino acids. CDR3 protein: CASSLAGGSIYEQYF. DNA of the CDR3: TGTGCCAGCAGCTTAGCGGGCGGGTCTATCTACGAGCAGTACTTC.

Note on this clonotype: Germline is not matched at one junction end, which may reflect a read error. The gene calls are TRBV20-1 and TRBJ1-5; D is undetermined. The CDR3 extends over 13 amino acids. Germline assignment: CDR1 DFQATT and CDR2 SNEGSKA (reference sequence). DNA for the CDR3: TGCAGTGCTAGTAGCCAAAGCAATCAGCCCCCGCATTTT. As protein: CSASSQSNQPPHF.

Concerning this clonotype itself: This sequence may be a read error, since a much larger clone differs from it by one base. This rearrangement joins TRBV28 to TRBJ2-1; 14 nucleotides align to TRBD2. J lost 15 bases, V lost 5 bases, and 24 bases had no gene match. Per the germline V gene, CDR1 is MDHEN and CDR2 is SYDVKM. This CDR3 region has 19 residues. Written as DNA, the CDR3 is TGTGCCAGCAGTGAGGTCCCGGGACTAGCGGGAGTGGCTCGTGCTGCACCGTTCTTC. This gives the protein CASSEVPGLAGVARAAPFF.

Comments on this clonotype: This may be a read error: a much more frequent sequence differs by one nucleotide. The rearrangement joins TRBV6-4 to TRBJ2-5; 8 bases are a match to TRBD1. V lost 7 bases to trimming and J lost 4 bases; unmatched junction nucleotides: 8. The CDR3 consists of 14 residues. CDR1 MRHNA and CDR2 SNTAGT come from the germline V gene. DNA of the CDR3: TGTGCCAGCATGCACAGGCAGGGGGCAGAGACCCAGTACTTC. Its translation: CASMHRQGAETQYF.

The table lists this clonotype with many counts. The rearrangement links TRBV7-2 to TRBJ2-7; TRBD2 matches 10 bases. J lost 4 bases, V lost 0 bases, and 9 bases had no gene match. Germline V gene sequence: CDR1 SGHTA, CDR2 FQGNSA. The CDR3 loop spans 17 amino acids. This CDR3 reads CASSLASASGSAYEQYF. The CDR3 bases are TGTGCCAGCAGCTTAGCGTCGGCTAGCGGGAGTGCGTACGAGCAGTACTTC.

This clonotype came up many times. V is TRBV7-8 and J is TRBJ2-1; 8 positions match TRBD2. Germline V gene lookup returns CDR1 SGHVS and CDR2 FQNEAQ. Unmatched junction bases numbered 6, after V lost 7 bases and J lost 4 bases. The CDR3 totals 14 residues. The CDR3 DNA sequence: TGTGCCAGCACCGCCCGGGGGGGTTACAATGAGCAGTTCTTC. It specifies CASTARGGYNEQFF.

Regarding this clonotype: A much larger clone differs by one base, so this may be a read error. This chain links TRBV28 with TRBJ2-3, with D possibly TRBD1 on 6 matching bases. The germline V gene has CDR1 MDHEN and CDR2 SYDVKM. The CDR3 spans 14 residues. CDR3 DNA sequence: TGTGTCAGCAACTCCGTGGGGGCTAAAGATACGCAGTATTTT. Translating it yields CVSNSVGAKDTQYF. Looking up the rest from reference TRBV28 and TRBJ2-3 gives the full variable domain: DVKVTQSSRYLVKRTGEKVFLECVQDMDHENMFWYRQDPGLGLRLIYFSYDVKMKEKGDIPEGYSVSREKKERFSLILESASTNQTSMYLCVSNSVGAKDTQYFGPGTRLTVL.

The chain recombines TRBV7-6 with TRBJ2-2; TRBD2 matches at 14 bases. V lost 1 base and J lost 6; bases outside the gene matches: 1. The CDR3 is 16 amino acids. The germline V gene has CDR1 SGHVS and CDR2 FNYEAQ. The CDR3 sequence: CASSLEGLAGAGELFF. The CDR3 DNA reads as TGTGCCAGCAGCTTAGAGGGACTAGCGGGAGCCGGGGAGCTGTTTTTT.

This clonotype was seen ten or more times. This chain's CDR3 is CSVMDSSSYNEQFF. CDR3 bases: TGCAGTGTTATGGACTCGAGCTCCTACAATGAGCAGTTCTTC. The genes are TRBV20-1 and TRBJ2-1; the D gene is possibly TRBD2 (5 bases). This CDR3 contains 14 residues. Germline CDR1 and CDR2: DFQATT and SNEGSKA (reference sequence). Trimming left V 7 bases short and J 0 bases short, with 13 bases between.

V gene TRBV10-3 combines with J gene TRBJ1-5; D not resolved. V lost 1 base to trimming and J lost 0 bases, with 13 bases between them. The CDR3 runs 17 residues. CDR1 ENHRY and CDR2 SYGVKD come from the germline V gene. The CDR3 loop is CAISEYSASYSNQPQHF. As DNA, the CDR3 is TGTGCCATCAGTGAGTATTCAGCAAGCTATAGCAATCAGCCCCAGCATTTT.

Details on this clonotype: This could be a read error, since a much larger clone is one nucleotide away. The chain has TRBV7-2 and TRBJ1-6; D call uncertain. This CDR3 is built from 17 residues. Germline V gene data show CDR1 as SGHTA and CDR2 as FQGNSA. Here the CDR3 reads CASSQVGEERYNSPPHF. The CDR3 DNA is TGTGCCAGCAGCCAAGTCGGGGAAGAGCGGTATAATTCACCCCCCCACTTT.

This clonotype was seen ten or more times. The rearrangement joins TRBV28 to TRBJ2-7; 8 bases match TRBD2. Trimming took 2 bases from V and 0 from J; bases not matched to a gene: 3. Germline V CDR1 and CDR2: MDHEN, SYDVKM. The CDR3 loop spans 15 amino acids. CDR3 coding DNA: TGTGCCAGCAGTTTACTTGGGACTAGCTCCTACGAGCAGTACTTC. Its translation is CASSLLGTSSYEQYF.

Concerning this clonotype: A much bigger clone sits one base away, suggesting this may be a read error. The chain employs TRBV6-1 and TRBJ2-1; TRBD2 aligns across 13 bases. This CDR3 comprises 18 residues. Germline V gives CDR1 MNHNS, CDR2 SASEGT. CDR3 protein: CVSSDPLAGGQGNDEQFF. The CDR3 nucleotides read TGTGTCAGCAGTGATCCACTAGCGGGAGGGCAGGGTAACGATGAGCAGTTCTTC.

This clonotype was seen at least ten times. V usage is TRBV5-1 and J usage is TRBJ2-7, with unresolved D. Deletions cut 5 bases from V and 2 bases from J, with 14 bases between. This CDR3 has 14 amino acids. Germline V gene lookup returns CDR1 SGHRS and CDR2 YFSETQ. CDR3 amino acids: CASSSTRIPYEQYF. The CDR3 DNA is TGCGCCAGCAGTTCTACACGGATACCCTACGAGCAGTACTTC.

Concerning this clonotype itself: A much larger clonotype is one base distant, so this may be a read error. V is TRBV13 and J is TRBJ2-3, with D possibly being TRBD2 (6 bases). Per germline, CDR1 PRHDT and CDR2 FYEKMQ (reference sequence). This CDR3 has 15 amino acids. Trimming took off 6 bases at V and 5 bases at J, with 18 bases between the two ends. CDR3 DNA sequence: TGTGCCAGCAGAATTGGTTGGGAGGAGGAAGATACGCAGTATTTT. Translating gives CASRIGWEEEDTQYF.

This sequence joins TRBV4-1 and TRBJ2-3; 9 nucleotides align to TRBD2. This CDR3 is 15 amino acids long. V was clipped by 1 base and J by 5 bases; unmatched bases: 4. From germline, CDR1 is MGHRA and CDR2 YSYEKL. CDR3 sequence reads: CASSQGGRAGDTQYF. The CDR3 DNA reads TGCGCCAGCAGCCAAGGCGGGAGGGCCGGAGATACGCAGTATTTT.

This clonotype occurred many times. This chain connects TRBV28 to TRBJ1-5, with D unresolved. Germline V gene sequence: CDR1 MDHEN, CDR2 SYDVKM. V lost 4 bases, J lost 2 bases, and 12 bases lay in between. The CDR3 loop spans 15 amino acids. In nucleotides, the CDR3 is TGTGCCAGCAGTTCCTCGGGAAAGGGCAATCAGCCCCAGCATTTT. The encoded protein is CASSSSGKGNQPQHF.

The DNA of the CDR3 is TGCGCCAGCAGTGAATATGGACTAGCGGGAGTCAATGAGCAGTTCTTC. Its translation: CASSEYGLAGVNEQFF. This sequence joins TRBV10-1 and TRBJ2-1, with TRBD2 matching 13 bases. The length of the CDR3 is 16 residues. Germline lookup yields CDR1 WNHNN and CDR2 SYGVQD (reference sequence). With 3 bases clipped from V and 6 bases from J, the junction kept 5 bases outside the gene matches.

Ten or more counts support this clonotype. V gene TRBV27 combines with J gene TRBJ2-5; D may match TRBD1 or TRBD2 (5 bases each). The V end was cut by 4 bases, the J end by 3 bases, with 18 bases between. This CDR3 has 16 amino acids. CDR1 and CDR2 from the germline V gene are MNHEY and SMNVEV (reference sequence). CDR3 sequence reads: CASSSQGASREETQYF. CDR3 nucleotides: TGTGCCAGCAGTTCCCAAGGGGCTAGCAGGGAAGAGACCCAGTACTTC.

This clonotype was observed a few times. The chain couples TRBV5-1 to TRBJ2-7, with 8 bases aligning to TRBD2. CDR3 length: 15 residues. CDR1 SGHRS and CDR2 YFSETQ come from the germline V gene. The junction had 6 bases not matched to a gene; V was cut back by 3 bases and J by 1 base. CDR3 sequence reads: CASSWTSFGSYEQYF. DNA of the CDR3: TGCGCCAGCAGCTGGACTAGCTTTGGATCCTACGAGCAGTACTTC.

This clonotype has a count of ten or more. The genes are TRBV10-3 and TRBJ2-7, with D perhaps TRBD2 (6 bases). In germline, CDR1 is ENHRY, CDR2 SYGVKD. This CDR3 is 14 amino acids long. Trimming left V 8 bases short and J 2 bases short, with 16 bases between. The CDR3 DNA follows: TGTGCCATCCCCGAGCGATCGGGAGCCTACGAGCAGTACTTC. This sequence encodes CAIPERSGAYEQYF.

This clonotype was observed many times. The chain combines TRBV5-1 with TRBJ2-1; no clear D. Germline V gene lookup returns CDR1 SGHRS and CDR2 YFSETQ. V was pared by 0 bases and J by 2 bases, with 15 bases between. The CDR3 has 17 amino acids. The CDR3 sequence: CASSLALGRNPYNEQFF. DNA for the CDR3: TGCGCCAGCAGCTTGGCCCTAGGGCGGAACCCCTACAATGAGCAGTTCTTC.

In its sample, this clonotype was seen a few times. The chain links TRBV27 to TRBJ1-2; D unresolved. Trimming removed 3 bases from V and 8 bases from J, with 19 bases in between. CDR3 length: 15 amino acids. Germline V gene sequence: CDR1 MNHEY, CDR2 SMNVEV (reference sequence). The CDR3 is CASSFREGQVGGYTF. CDR3 DNA: TGTGCCAGCAGTTTTAGGGAGGGTCAAGTGGGCGGCTACACCTTC.

This clonotype has a count of ten or more. The V call is TRBV28, the J call TRBJ2-5; 8 positions agree with TRBD2. This CDR3 has 15 amino acids. V shed 5 bases, J shed 6 bases, and the junction held 11 bases outside the gene matches. The germline gives CDR1 MDHEN, CDR2 SYDVKM. CDR3 coding DNA: TGTGCCAGCAGTCCGGGACTAGGGGTTGTGAAGACCCAGTACTTC. This encodes CASSPGLGVVKTQYF.

The CDR3 region is CASSWQQGRTDTQYF. As DNA, the CDR3 is TGCGCCAGCAGCTGGCAGCAGGGTAGAACAGATACGCAGTATTTT. V usage is TRBV5-1 and J usage is TRBJ2-3; tentative D call: TRBD1 (5 bases). Trimming cost V 3 bases and J 3 bases, with 14 bases left between them. The germline V gene encodes CDR1 SGHRS and CDR2 YFSETQ. The CDR3 runs 15 residues.

This clonotype appeared many times. The chain is built from TRBV28 and TRBJ2-2, with D hard to call. This CDR3 is built from 17 residues. V was pared by 5 bases and J by 1 base, with 17 bases between. From germline, CDR1 is MDHEN and CDR2 SYDVKM. CDR3 loop: CASSPDDPSVNTGELFF. The CDR3 nucleotides are TGTGCCAGCAGTCCCGACGATCCCTCTGTGAACACCGGGGAGCTGTTTTTT.

In its sample, this clonotype was seen many times. The chain couples TRBV7-2 to TRBJ2-1; no reliable D call. This CDR3 is 13 amino acids long. Trimming removed 4 bases at V and 4 bases at J, with 8 bases between. Germline V gene sequence: CDR1 SGHTA, CDR2 FQGNSA. In nucleotides, the CDR3 is TGTGCCAGCAGCTCAGAGCTGTACAATGAGCAGTTCTTC. It specifies CASSSELYNEQFF. The variable domain in full, with the rest retrieved from reference TRBV7-2 and TRBJ2-1, is GAGVSQSPSNKVTEKGKDVELRCDPISGHTALYWYRQSLGQGLEFLIYFQGNSAPDKSGLPSDRFSAERTGGSVSTLTIQRTQQEDSAVYLCASSSELYNEQFFGPGTRLTVL.